Following are 8 T cell receptor beta chains from one sample sequenced in a study of blood T cells in healthy people across ages. A second PCR, run for roughly 7 to 11 cycles, used a sample-barcoded 5' primer plus a J-beta primer mix. TCRdb itself ran the 5' RACE reads through MiXCR, one entry per CDR3 protein. Of hundreds of thousands of distinct CDR3 sequences in the sample, about 28% were seen once. Sequenced material: blood. The receptors were gathered from a woman older than 75 in good health.

The chain carries TRBV9 and TRBJ2-7; 8 bases match TRBD2. CDR1 and CDR2 from the germline V gene are SGDLS and YYNGEE. The CDR3 sequence is 15 residues long. The V gene end was trimmed by 4 bases and the J gene end by 2 bases; junction bases not matched to a gene: 8. The chain's CDR3 is CASSPPSGSAYEQYF. The CDR3 DNA sequence: TGTGCCAGCAGCCCCCCAAGCGGGAGCGCCTACGAGCAGTACTTC.

The V call is TRBV28, the J call TRBJ1-4; D uncertain. Trimming left V 5 bases short and J 8 bases short, with 21 bases between. Per the germline V gene, CDR1 is MDHEN and CDR2 is SYDVKM. This CDR3 spans 16 amino acids. The CDR3: CASSLPSVGPTEKLFF. CDR3 DNA: TGTGCCAGCAGTCTCCCATCCGTTGGCCCTACCGAAAAACTGTTTTTT.

The chain has TRBV7-9 and TRBJ2-3; D ambiguous. CDR1 is SEHNR, CDR2 FQNEAQ, per germline (reference sequence). CDR3 size: 16 residues. V lost 4 bases, J lost 2 bases, and 16 bases lay in between. CDR3 sequence: CASSSPPAYPTDTQYF. The CDR3 DNA is TGTGCCAGCAGCTCCCCTCCAGCGTACCCCACAGATACGCAGTATTTT.

There are a few counts of this clonotype. The V and J genes are TRBV5-5 and TRBJ1-4; maybe TRBD1 (5 bases). CDR1 is SGHKS and CDR2 is YYEKEE in the germline V gene (reference sequence). The CDR3 runs 15 residues. Deletions cut 6 bases from V and 4 bases from J, with 16 bases between. The CDR3, as DNA: TGTGCCAGCACCATCCAGGGCCTATATAATGAAAAACTGTTTTTT. This codes for CASTIQGLYNEKLFF.

The chain carries TRBV7-2 and TRBJ2-4; TRBD2 might be the D (5 bases). The DNA end lines up better with TRBJ2-7; the J call may be wrong. Germline assignment: CDR1 SGHTA and CDR2 FQGNSA. The CDR3 contains 15 residues. DNA of the CDR3: TGTGCCAGCAGCTTCATCGGAGGAGCCGAGAACGAGCAGTACTTC. Its protein product is CASSFIGGAENEQYF.

For this clonotype: A clone one base away is much larger, so this may be a read error. The chain carries TRBV28 and TRBJ2-7, with TRBD1 identical over 9 bases. Germline loops: CDR1 MDHEN, CDR2 SYDVKM. Trimming at V came to 5 bases and at J to 7 bases, leaving 9 bases not matched to a gene. The CDR3 sequence is 14 residues long. CDR3 residues: CASSGTGTYNEQYF. CDR3 nucleotide sequence: TGTGCCAGCAGTGGGACAGGGACTTACAATGAGCAGTACTTC.

There are many counts of this clonotype. Here the CDR3 reads CASSFPSGGSTDTQYF. In DNA, the CDR3 is TGTGCCAGCAGTTTTCCTAGCGGGGGATCCACAGATACGCAGTATTTT. The genes are TRBV12-3 or TRBV12-4 and TRBJ2-3, with 10 bases identical to TRBD2. The J segment lost 2 bases and the V segment lost 3 bases, leaving 5 bases of the junction unmatched. This CDR3 has 16 amino acids.

This clonotype was counted many times. CDR3: CASSPSIRGQETQYF. In DNA, the CDR3 is TGTGCCAGCAGCCCTAGTATCCGAGGGCAAGAGACCCAGTACTTC. This chain links TRBV7-2 with TRBJ2-5; possible D gene TRBD2, 5 bases. This CDR3 region has 15 residues. V shed 5 bases and J shed 2 bases, with 15 bases lying between them. Germline V gene lookup returns CDR1 SGHTA and CDR2 FQGNSA.